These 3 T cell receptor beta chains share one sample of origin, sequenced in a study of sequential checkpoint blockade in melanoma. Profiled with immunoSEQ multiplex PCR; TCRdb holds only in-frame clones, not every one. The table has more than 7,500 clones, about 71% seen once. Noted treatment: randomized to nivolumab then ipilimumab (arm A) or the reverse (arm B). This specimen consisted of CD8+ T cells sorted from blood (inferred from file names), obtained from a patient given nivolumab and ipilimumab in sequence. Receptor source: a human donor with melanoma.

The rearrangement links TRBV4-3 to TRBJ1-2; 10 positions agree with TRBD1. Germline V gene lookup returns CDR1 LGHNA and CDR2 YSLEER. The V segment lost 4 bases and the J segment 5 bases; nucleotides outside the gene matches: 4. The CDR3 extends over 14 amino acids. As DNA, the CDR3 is TGCGCCAGCAGCCCGGGACAGGGGAATTATGGCTACACCTTC. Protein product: CASSPGQGNYGYTF.

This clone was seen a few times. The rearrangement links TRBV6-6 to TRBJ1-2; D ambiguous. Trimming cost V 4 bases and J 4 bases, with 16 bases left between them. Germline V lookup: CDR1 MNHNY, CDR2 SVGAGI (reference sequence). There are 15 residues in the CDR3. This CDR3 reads CASSSPRRKSYGYTF. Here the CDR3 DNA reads TGTGCCAGCAGTTCCCCGCGGAGGAAATCCTATGGCTACACCTTC.

CDR3 in DNA: TGCGCCAGCAGCCATACGACAGCGAACACTGAAGCTTTCTTT. Translating gives CASSHTTANTEAFF. This chain links TRBV5-1 with TRBJ1-1, with a possible D match to TRBD1 (5 bases). Germline CDR1 SGHRS, CDR2 YFSETQ. Deletions cut 4 bases from V and 1 base from J, with 11 bases between. The CDR3 is 14 amino acids.